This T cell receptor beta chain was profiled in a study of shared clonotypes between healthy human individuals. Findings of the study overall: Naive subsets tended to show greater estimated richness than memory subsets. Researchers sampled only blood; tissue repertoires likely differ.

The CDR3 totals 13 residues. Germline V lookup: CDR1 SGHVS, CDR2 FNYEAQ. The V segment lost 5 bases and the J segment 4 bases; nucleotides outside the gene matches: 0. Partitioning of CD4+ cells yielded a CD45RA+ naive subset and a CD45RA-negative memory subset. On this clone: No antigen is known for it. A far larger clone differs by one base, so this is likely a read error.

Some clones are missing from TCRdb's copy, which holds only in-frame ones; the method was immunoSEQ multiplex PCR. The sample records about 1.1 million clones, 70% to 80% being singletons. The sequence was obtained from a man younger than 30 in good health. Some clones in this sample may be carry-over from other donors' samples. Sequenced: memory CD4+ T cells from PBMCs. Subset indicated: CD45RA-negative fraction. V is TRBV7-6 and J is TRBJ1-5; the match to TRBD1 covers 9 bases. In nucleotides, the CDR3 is TGTGCCAGCAGCGGGACAGGGAATCAGCCCCAGCATTTT. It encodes CASSGTGNQPQHF.